Listed below are T cell receptor beta chains from one sample, sequenced in a study of post-analysis software for immune sequencing data. One entry per CDR3 protein, called by TCRdb with MiXCR from the PCR reads. This repertoire shows about 800,000 distinct CDR3 sequences, 25% to 30% found once; its top ten account for approximately 0.55%. The sequenced sample was blood. The receptor source for this set is a girl aged 10-17 years with multiple sclerosis. CDR3s leave out the opening cysteine and the closing phenylalanine or tryptophan.

V,CDR3
TRBV9,ASSLQTASGEYNEQF
TRBV20-1,SARDAARRRPLPEAF
TRBV5-5,ACSGWTSGEETQY
TRBV7-2,ASSFPSDTQY
TRBV6-2/TRBV6-3,ASRANPLSNQPQH
TRBV28,ASSPNPGGLNEQF
TRBV5-1,ASSLNAATGKNQPQH
TRBV7-6,ASSKRLAPSYNEQF
TRBV7-2,ASSEDTLRYT
TRBV25-1,ASSESQGGIDTEKLF
TRBV20-1,SARPQDAVSDEQY
TRBV11-2,ASSLPGGRNEQF
TRBV7-7,ASSLLAGGSSYNEQF
TRBV29-1,SAGTQGDTGELF
TRBV4-2,ASGVTQRDEQF
TRBV9,ASSAATGGMETQY
TRBV10-3,AISMAREDSPLH
TRBV2,ASSEAWITPRAGGFSNEQF
TRBV6-1,ASREGASNYYEQY
TRBV5-1,ASSSSGAIGNEQF
TRBV7-9,ASSFRTGDAQY
TRBV7-9,ASSLAFRGIVEQF
TRBV7-2,ASSQTLSGDTDTQY
TRBV6-2/TRBV6-3,ASSFRLAGVSRRSYEQY
TRBV19,ASSIGAGLSNEQF
TRBV6-6,ASSYRHGYNEQF
TRBV3-1,ASSQASTRETQY
TRBV7-2,ASSSGLAGALSYNEQY
TRBV7-6,ASSLPMGRGEQY
TRBV25-1,ASSEVSSGCYEQY
TRBV28,ASRSGRVYEQY
TRBV7-2,ASSLAGTGGFNEQF
TRBV5-6,ASSLFGTDNEKLF
TRBV27,ASSLSGSADTQY
TRBV28,ATERGGGETQY
TRBV7-2,ASSLSSSGGAGETQY
TRBV20-1,SARGWAGRPYEQY
TRBV2,ASSELASAGELF
TRBV6-2/TRBV6-3,ASSTGKQITDTQY
TRBV20-1,SAVDWATQY
TRBV6-5,ASSSWDGREAF
TRBV5-1,ASSLGHNYEQY
TRBV18,ASSPRVQGVTQY
TRBV11-2,ASSSLGGGLGRPYEQY
TRBV15,ATSRESGQGWDTQY
TRBV27,ASSLSGRGYDTQY
TRBV6-5,ASNHGVPAGYNEQF
TRBV28,ASSVSQYYSYT
TRBV29-1,SAGTGDAKNIQY
TRBV6-6,ASQTRGSLETQY
TRBV6-5,AGSRGQVREAF
TRBV12-3/TRBV12-4,ASSFSSGRAAQETQY
TRBV29-1,SAGLAAHNEQL
TRBV18,ASSPGTSGSAQY
TRBV25-1,ASSEYSGVKETQY
TRBV20-1,SARKTGIYTGELF
TRBV20-1,SARDLSSTDTQY
TRBV7-2,ASSLLAGSINEQY
TRBV7-7,ASSPRGLEETQY